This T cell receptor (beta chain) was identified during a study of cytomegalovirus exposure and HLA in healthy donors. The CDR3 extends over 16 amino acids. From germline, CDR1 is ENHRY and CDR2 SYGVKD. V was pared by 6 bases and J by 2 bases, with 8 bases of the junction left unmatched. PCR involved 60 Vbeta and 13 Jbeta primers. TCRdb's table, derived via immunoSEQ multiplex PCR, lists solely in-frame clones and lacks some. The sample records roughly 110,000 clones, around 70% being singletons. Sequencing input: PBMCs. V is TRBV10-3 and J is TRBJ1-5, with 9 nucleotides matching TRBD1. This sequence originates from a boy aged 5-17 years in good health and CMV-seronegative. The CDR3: CAISPTGGRGNQPQHF. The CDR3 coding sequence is TGTGCCATCAGCCCCACAGGGGGCCGGGGCAATCAGCCCCAGCATTTT.